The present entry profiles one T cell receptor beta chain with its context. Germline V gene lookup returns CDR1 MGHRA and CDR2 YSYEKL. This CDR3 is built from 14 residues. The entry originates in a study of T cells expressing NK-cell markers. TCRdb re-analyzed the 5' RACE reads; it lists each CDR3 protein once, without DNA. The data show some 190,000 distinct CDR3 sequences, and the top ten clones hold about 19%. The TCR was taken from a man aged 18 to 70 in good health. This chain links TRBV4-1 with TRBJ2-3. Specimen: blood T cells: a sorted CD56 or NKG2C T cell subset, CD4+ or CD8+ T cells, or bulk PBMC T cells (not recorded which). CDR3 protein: CASSLMGLADTQYF.